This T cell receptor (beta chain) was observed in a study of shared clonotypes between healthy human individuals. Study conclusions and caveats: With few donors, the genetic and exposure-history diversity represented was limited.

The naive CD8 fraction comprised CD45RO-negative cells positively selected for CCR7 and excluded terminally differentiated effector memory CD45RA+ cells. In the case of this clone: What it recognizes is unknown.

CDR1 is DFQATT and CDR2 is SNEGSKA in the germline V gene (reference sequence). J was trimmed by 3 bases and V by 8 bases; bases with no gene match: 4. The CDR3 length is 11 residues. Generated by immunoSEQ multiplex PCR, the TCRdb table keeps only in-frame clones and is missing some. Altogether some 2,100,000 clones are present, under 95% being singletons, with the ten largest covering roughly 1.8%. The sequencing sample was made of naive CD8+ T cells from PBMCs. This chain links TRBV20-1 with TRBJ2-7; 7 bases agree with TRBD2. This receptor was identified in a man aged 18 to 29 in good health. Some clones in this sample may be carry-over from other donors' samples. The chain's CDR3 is CSHIAGYEQYF. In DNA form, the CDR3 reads TGCAGTCACATAGCGGGCTACGAGCAGTACTTC.